These 10 T cell receptor beta chains share one sample of origin, sequenced in a study of regulatory T cells in long-lasting Graves disease. Documented time point: persistent/refractory GD, antithyroid drugs over 5 years with positive TRAb. Scientists built the TCR library using RNA that was extracted from PBMCs. The authors built TCR beta libraries using iRepertoire HTBI primers and Arm-PCR of CDR3 regions. One entry per CDR3 protein results from TCRdb running MiXCR on the multiplex PCR reads. Here the sample spans approximately 360,000 distinct CDR3 sequences, about 23% being singletons. This specimen consisted of peripheral blood mononuclear cells (PBMCs), obtained when the disease was refractory, from a patient treated with antithyroid drugs. The receptors stem from a woman between 40 and 50 years old with Graves disease.

This sequence joins TRBV7-2 and TRBJ1-2; no reliable D call. V was shortened by 5 bases and J by 1 base, with 14 bases between the two germline ends. The CDR3 consists of 15 residues. Germline assignment: CDR1 SGHTA and CDR2 FQGNSA. As DNA, the CDR3 is TGTGCCAGCAGCCCAACAGAGAACCTTAACTATGGCTACACCTTC. Protein sequence: CASSPTENLNYGYTF.

This chain joins TRBV2 and TRBJ1-2; 9 bases align to TRBD1. V shed 8 bases and J 4 bases; nucleotides not matched to a gene: 8. Germline V gene data show CDR1 as SNHLY and CDR2 as FYNNEI. The CDR3 sequence is 14 residues long. This chain's CDR3 is CASSPGTGSYGYTF. The CDR3 DNA reads as TGTGCCAGCTCACCCGGGACAGGGAGCTATGGCTACACCTTC.

A few counts support this clonotype. This sequence joins TRBV6-2 or TRBV6-3 and TRBJ2-5, with D possibly being TRBD2 (6 bases). The CDR3 has 13 residues. Deletions cut 0 bases from V and 7 bases from J, with 9 bases between. The germline V gene has CDR1 MNHEY and CDR2 SVGEGT. The CDR3, as DNA: TGTGCCAGCAGTTACTCGGCGGGAATGACCCAGTACTTC. Residues: CASSYSAGMTQYF.

This clonotype came up many times. The J gene is TRBJ2-7, the V gene TRBV28; D remains unclear. This CDR3 is 12 amino acids long. Germline V gene sequence: CDR1 MDHEN, CDR2 SYDVKM. V was clipped by 3 bases and J by 6 bases, with 9 bases between them. The DNA of the CDR3 is TGTGCCAGCAGTTTTCCCCCAGCCGAGCAGTACTTC. Its translation is CASSFPPAEQYF.

For the CDR3, the DNA is TGTGCCAGCAGCTTAGCCCTGGGTAATAATCAGCCCCAGCATTTT. This translates into CASSLALGNNQPQHF. This chain connects TRBV7-9 to TRBJ1-5; D remains unclear. The CDR3 has 15 residues. From germline, CDR1 is SEHNR and CDR2 FQNEAQ (reference sequence). V lost 0 bases and J lost 4, with 10 bases in between.

This clonotype came up a few times. This rearrangement joins TRBV7-9 to TRBJ2-1, with a possible D match to TRBD2 (6 bases). Per the germline V gene, CDR1 is SEHNR and CDR2 is FQNEAQ (reference sequence). Trimming took 5 bases from V and 4 from J, leaving 15 bases between them. CDR3 size: 15 residues. The CDR3 sequence: CASSQTGGGYNEQFF. The CDR3 nucleotides read TGTGCCAGCAGCCAAACGGGCGGAGGGTACAATGAGCAGTTCTTC. The full variable domain, with the rest looked up from reference TRBV7-9 and TRBJ2-1, is DTGVSQNPRHKITKRGQNVTFRCDPISEHNRLYWYRQTLGQGPEFLTYFQNEAQLEKSRLLSDRFSAERPKGSFSTLEIQRTEQGDSAMYLCASSQTGGGYNEQFFGPGTRLTVL.

This clonotype was picked up many times. V usage is TRBV20-1 and J usage is TRBJ2-7; 7 nucleotides match TRBD2. V dropped 7 bases and J dropped 0; count of bases not matched to a gene: 6. CDR3 length equals 13 residues. Germline loops: CDR1 DFQATT, CDR2 SNEGSKA (reference sequence). CDR3 bases: TGCAGTGTCCTAGCGGCGAGCTCCTACGAGCAGTACTTC. It specifies CSVLAASSYEQYF.

This clonotype was observed many times. The gene calls are TRBV2 and TRBJ2-5; D remains unclear. This CDR3 has 12 residues. Germline V gene data show CDR1 as SNHLY and CDR2 as FYNNEI. V lost 6 bases to trimming and J lost 9 bases, with 14 bases between them. CDR3 sequence reads: CASSELRLAQYF. The CDR3 DNA follows: TGTGCCAGCAGCGAACTCCGGCTAGCCCAGTACTTC. The variable domain in full, completed from reference TRBV2 and TRBJ2-5, reads EPEVTQTPSHQVTQMGQEVILRCVPISNHLYFYWYRQILGQKVEFLVSFYNNEISEKSEIFDDQFSVERPDGSNFTLKIRSTKLEDSAMYFCASSELRLAQYFGPGTRLLVL.

This clonotype was seen ten or more times. This rearrangement joins TRBV6-1 to TRBJ2-7; possible D gene TRBD2, 5 bases. CDR3 length: 13 amino acids. V shed 7 bases and J shed 1 base, with 11 bases lying between them. Germline-derived CDR1 and CDR2 are MNHNS and SASEGT. CDR3 region: CASTPDYSYEQYF. The CDR3 nucleotides read TGTGCCAGCACTCCAGACTATTCCTACGAGCAGTACTTC.

This clonotype was seen many times. The rearrangement links TRBV6-1 to TRBJ2-6, with 10 bases matching TRBD1. The CDR3 totals 16 residues. Germline CDR1 and CDR2: MNHNS and SASEGT. Germline trimming cut 6 bases from V and 2 bases from J; bases unmatched to any gene: 4. DNA of the CDR3: TGTGCCAGCAGACCCGGACAGGGGGCTGGGGCCAACGTCCTGACTTTC. Translation gives CASRPGQGAGANVLTF.